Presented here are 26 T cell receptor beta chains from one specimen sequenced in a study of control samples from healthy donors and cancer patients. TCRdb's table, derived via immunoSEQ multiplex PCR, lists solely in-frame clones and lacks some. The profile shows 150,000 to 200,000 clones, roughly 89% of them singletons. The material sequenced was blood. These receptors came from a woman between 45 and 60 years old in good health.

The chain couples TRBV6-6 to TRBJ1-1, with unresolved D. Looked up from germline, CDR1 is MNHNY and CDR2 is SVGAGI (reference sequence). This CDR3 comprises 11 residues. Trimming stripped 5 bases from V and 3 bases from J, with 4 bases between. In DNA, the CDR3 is TGTGCCAGCAGTCCAGACACTGAAGCTTTCTTT. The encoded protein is CASSPDTEAFF.

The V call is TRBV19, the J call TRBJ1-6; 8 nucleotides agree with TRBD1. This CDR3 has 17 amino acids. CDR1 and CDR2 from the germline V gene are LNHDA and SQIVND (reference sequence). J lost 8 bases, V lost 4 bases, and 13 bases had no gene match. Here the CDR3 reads CASSNQPRGPFDSPLHF. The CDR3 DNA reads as TGTGCCAGTAGTAACCAACCCAGGGGGCCATTTGATTCACCCCTCCACTTT.

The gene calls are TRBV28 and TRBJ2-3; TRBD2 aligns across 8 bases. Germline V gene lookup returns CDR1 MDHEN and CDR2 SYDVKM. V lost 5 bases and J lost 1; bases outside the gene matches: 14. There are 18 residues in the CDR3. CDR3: CASSPSSAGVSGTDTQYF. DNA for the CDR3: TGTGCCAGCAGTCCTTCGTCAGCGGGGGTTTCGGGCACAGATACGCAGTATTTT.

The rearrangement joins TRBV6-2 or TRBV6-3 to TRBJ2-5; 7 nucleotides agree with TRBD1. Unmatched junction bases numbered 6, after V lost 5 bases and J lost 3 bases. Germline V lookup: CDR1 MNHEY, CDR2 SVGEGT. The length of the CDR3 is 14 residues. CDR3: CASSQQGSKETQYF. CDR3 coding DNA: TGTGCCAGCAGTCAACAGGGGTCGAAAGAGACCCAGTACTTC.

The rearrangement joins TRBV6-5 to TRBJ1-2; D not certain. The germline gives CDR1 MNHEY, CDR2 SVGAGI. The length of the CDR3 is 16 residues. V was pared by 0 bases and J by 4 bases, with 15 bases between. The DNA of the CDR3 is TGTGCCAGCAGTTACTCCGCCGGACGTACTACCTATGGCTACACCTTC. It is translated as CASSYSAGRTTYGYTF.

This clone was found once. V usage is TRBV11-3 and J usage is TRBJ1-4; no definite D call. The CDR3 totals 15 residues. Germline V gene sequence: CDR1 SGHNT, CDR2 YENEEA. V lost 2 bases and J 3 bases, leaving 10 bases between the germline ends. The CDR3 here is CASSLSNSPNEKLFF. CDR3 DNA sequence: TGTGCCAGCAGCTTATCGAACAGTCCTAATGAAAAACTGTTTTTT.

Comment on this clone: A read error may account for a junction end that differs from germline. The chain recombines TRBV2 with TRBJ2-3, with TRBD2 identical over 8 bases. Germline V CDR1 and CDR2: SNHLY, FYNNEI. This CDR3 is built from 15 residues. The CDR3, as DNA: TGTGCCAGCAGTAAAGCCGGGGGGGGCACAGATACGCAGTATTTT. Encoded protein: CASSKAGGGTDTQYF.

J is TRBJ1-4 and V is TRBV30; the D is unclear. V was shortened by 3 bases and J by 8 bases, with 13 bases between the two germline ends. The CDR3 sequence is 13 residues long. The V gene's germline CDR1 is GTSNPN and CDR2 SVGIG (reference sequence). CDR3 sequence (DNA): TGTGCCTGGAGAAGTCGGTGGGCCGAAAAACTGTTTTTT. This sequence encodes CAWRSRWAEKLFF.

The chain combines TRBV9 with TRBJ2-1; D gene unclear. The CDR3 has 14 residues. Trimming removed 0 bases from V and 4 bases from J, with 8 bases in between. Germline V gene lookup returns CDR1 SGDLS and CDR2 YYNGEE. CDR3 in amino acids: CASSVDPGYNEQFF. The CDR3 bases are TGTGCCAGCAGCGTAGACCCAGGATACAATGAGCAGTTCTTC.

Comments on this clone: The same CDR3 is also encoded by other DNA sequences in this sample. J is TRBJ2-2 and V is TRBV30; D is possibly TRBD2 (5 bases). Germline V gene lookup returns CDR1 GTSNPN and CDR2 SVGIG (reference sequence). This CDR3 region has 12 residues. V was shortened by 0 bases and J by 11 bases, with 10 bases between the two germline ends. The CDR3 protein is CAWSVRGRELFF. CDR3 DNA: TGTGCCTGGAGTGTACGAGGGAGAGAGCTGTTTTTT.

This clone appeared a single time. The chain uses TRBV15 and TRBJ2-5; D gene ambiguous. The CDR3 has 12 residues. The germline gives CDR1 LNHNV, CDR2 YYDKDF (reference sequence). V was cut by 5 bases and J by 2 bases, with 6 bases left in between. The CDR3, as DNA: TGTGCCACCAGCCGGATGCAAGAGACCCAGTACTTC. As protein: CATSRMQETQYF.

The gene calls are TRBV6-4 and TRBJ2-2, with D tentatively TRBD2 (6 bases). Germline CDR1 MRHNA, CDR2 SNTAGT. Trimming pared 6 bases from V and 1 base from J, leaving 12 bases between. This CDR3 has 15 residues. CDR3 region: CASSRGVLNTGELFF. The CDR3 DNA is TGTGCCAGCAGCCGCGGGGTGCTGAACACCGGGGAGCTGTTTTTT.

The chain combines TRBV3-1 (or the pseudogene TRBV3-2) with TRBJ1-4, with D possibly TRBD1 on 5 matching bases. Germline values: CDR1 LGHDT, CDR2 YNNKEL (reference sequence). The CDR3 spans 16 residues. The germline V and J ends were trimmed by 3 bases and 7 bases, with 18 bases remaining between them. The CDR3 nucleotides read TGTGCCAGCAGCCAGTGGTTGCGGGGGGGTCGTGAAAAACTGTTTTTT. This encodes CASSQWLRGGREKLFF.

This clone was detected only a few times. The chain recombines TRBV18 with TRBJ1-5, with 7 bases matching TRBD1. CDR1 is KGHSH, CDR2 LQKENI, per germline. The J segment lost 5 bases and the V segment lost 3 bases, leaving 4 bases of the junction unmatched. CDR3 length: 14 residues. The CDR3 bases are TGTGCCAGCTCACCGGGACAGAGAGATCAGCCCCAGCATTTT. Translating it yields CASSPGQRDQPQHF.

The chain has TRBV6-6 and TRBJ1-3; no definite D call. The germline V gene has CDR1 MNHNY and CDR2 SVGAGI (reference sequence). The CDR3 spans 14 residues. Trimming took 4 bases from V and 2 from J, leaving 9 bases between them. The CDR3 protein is CASSSLQPGNTIYF. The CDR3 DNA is TGTGCCAGCAGTTCCCTCCAACCTGGAAACACCATATATTTT.

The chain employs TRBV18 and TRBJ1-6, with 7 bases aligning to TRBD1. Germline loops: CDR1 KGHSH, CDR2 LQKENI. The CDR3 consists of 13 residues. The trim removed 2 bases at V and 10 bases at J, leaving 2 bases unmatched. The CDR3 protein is CASSPGTESPLHF. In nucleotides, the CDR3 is TGTGCCAGCTCACCAGGGACAGAGTCACCCCTCCACTTT.

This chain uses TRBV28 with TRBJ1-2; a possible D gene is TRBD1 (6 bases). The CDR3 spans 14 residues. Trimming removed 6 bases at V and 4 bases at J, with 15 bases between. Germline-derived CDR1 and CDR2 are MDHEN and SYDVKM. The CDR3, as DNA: TGTGCCAGCAGCTCTATACAGGGCCCCTATGGCTACACCTTC. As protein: CASSSIQGPYGYTF.

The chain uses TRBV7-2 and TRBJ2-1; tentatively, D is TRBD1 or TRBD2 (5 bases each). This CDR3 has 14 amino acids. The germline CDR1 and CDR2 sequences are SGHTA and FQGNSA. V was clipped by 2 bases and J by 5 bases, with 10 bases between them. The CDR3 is CASSLSGTNNEQFF. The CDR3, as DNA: TGTGCCAGCAGCTTAAGTGGGACCAACAATGAGCAGTTCTTC.

CDR3 sequence: CASSIHRGEAFF. CDR3 in DNA: TGTGCCAGTTCCATACACAGGGGTGAAGCTTTCTTT. The V and J genes are TRBV3-1 (or the pseudogene TRBV3-2) and TRBJ1-1; 7 nucleotides line up with TRBD1. CDR1 and CDR2 (germline): LGHDT, YNNKEL (reference sequence). The trim removed 9 bases at V and 7 bases at J, leaving 8 bases unmatched. CDR3 length: 12 amino acids.

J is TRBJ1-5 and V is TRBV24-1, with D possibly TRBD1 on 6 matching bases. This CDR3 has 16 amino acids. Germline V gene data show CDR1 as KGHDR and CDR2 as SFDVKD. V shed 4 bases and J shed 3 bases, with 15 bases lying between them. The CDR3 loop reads CATSEGGRNNNQPQHF. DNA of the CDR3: TGTGCCACCAGTGAAGGGGGTCGGAACAACAATCAGCCCCAGCATTTT.

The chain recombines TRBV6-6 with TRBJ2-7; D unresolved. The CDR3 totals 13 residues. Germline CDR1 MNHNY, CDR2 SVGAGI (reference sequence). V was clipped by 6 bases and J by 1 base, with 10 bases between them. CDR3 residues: CASSRGISYEQYF. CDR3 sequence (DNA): TGTGCCAGCAGCCGAGGAATTTCCTACGAGCAGTACTTC.

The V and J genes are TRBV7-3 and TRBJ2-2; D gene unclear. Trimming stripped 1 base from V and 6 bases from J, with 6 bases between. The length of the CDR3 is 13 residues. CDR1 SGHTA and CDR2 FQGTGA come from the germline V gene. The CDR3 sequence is CASSLSLPGELFF. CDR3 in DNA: TGTGCCAGCAGCTTAAGTTTACCCGGGGAGCTGTTTTTT.

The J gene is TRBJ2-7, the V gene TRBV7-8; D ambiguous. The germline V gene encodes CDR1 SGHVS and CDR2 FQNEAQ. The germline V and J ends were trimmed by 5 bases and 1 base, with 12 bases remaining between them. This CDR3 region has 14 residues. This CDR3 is CASSPTEASYEQYF. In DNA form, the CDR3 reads TGTGCCAGCAGCCCCACTGAGGCGTCCTACGAGCAGTACTTC.

The CDR3 coding sequence is TGTGCCAGCAGTTTACAGGGGAGCACTGAAGCTTTCTTT. Amino acid sequence: CASSLQGSTEAFF. This chain connects TRBV28 to TRBJ1-1, with D possibly being TRBD1 (6 bases). Trimming stripped 2 bases from V and 4 bases from J, with 8 bases between. Germline V CDR1 and CDR2: MDHEN, SYDVKM. This CDR3 contains 13 residues. The variable domain in full, completed from reference TRBV28 and TRBJ1-1, reads DVKVTQSSRYLVKRTGEKVFLECVQDMDHENMFWYRQDPGLGLRLIYFSYDVKMKEKGDIPEGYSVSREKKERFSLILESASTNQTSMYLCASSLQGSTEAFFGQGTRLTVV.

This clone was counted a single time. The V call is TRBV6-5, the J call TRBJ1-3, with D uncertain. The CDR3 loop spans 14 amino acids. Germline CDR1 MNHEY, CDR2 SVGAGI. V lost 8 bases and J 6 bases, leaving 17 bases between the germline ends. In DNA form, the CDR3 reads TGTGCCAGCTATAGGAGCCCCGGGGAAAACACCATATATTTT. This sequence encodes CASYRSPGENTIYF.

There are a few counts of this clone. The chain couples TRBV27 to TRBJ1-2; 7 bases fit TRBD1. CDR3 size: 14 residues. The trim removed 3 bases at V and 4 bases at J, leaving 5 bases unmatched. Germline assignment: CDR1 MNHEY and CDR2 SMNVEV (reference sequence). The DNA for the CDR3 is TGTGCCAGCAGTTTCGGGGCAGGGGGCTATGGCTACACCTTC. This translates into CASSFGAGGYGYTF.